The next 28 T cell receptor beta chains were all read from a single sample in a study of identical twins. TCRdb analysed the 5' RACE reads with MiXCR anew, one entry per CDR3 protein. The profile shows approximately 490,000 distinct CDR3 sequences, approximately 20% of them singletons. The sample was also linked to a second study, of yellow fever vaccine responses in identical twins.

Source material: CD4+ T cells sorted from blood. The receptors originated from a woman younger than 30 in good health.

A few counts support this clonotype. The chain uses TRBV6-5 and TRBJ2-1, with 7 bases matching TRBD2. Germline CDR1 and CDR2: MNHEY and SVGAGI. The junction had 11 bases not matched to a gene; V was cut back by 0 bases and J by 6 bases. The CDR3 has 17 amino acids. The CDR3 protein is CASSYSDVLLAVNEQFF. The CDR3 coding sequence is TGTGCCAGCAGTTACTCCGACGTCCTCCTAGCGGTCAATGAGCAGTTCTTC.

This clonotype was seen only a few times. The V and J genes are TRBV19 and TRBJ2-5; D is perhaps TRBD1 or TRBD2 (5 bases each). The CDR3 covers 13 residues. Looked up from germline, CDR1 is LNHDA and CDR2 is SQIVND (reference sequence). Trimming stripped 6 bases from V and 5 bases from J, with 13 bases between. The CDR3 loop reads CASSPQGVETQYF. As DNA, the CDR3 is TGTGCCAGTAGCCCCCAGGGAGTGGAGACCCAGTACTTC.

This sequence joins TRBV2 and TRBJ2-2; D may be TRBD1 (5 bases). This CDR3 contains 15 residues. V was shortened by 9 bases and J by 4 bases, with 18 bases between the two germline ends. CDR1 is SNHLY, CDR2 FYNNEI, per germline. The CDR3 region is CARERVQGRTGELFF. For the CDR3, the DNA is TGTGCCAGGGAAAGGGTCCAGGGCCGCACCGGGGAGCTGTTTTTT.

J is TRBJ1-1 and V is TRBV18; no firm D call. Germline V lookup: CDR1 KGHSH, CDR2 LQKENI. V was pared by 4 bases and J by 3 bases, with 12 bases between. The CDR3 runs 14 residues. Written as DNA, the CDR3 is TGTGCCAGCTCACGTTTAACAGAGGACACTGAAGCTTTCTTT. Encoded protein: CASSRLTEDTEAFF.

The rearrangement links TRBV5-1 to TRBJ2-3; D gene uncertain. With 4 bases removed from V and 0 bases from J, the gap between germline ends came to 15 bases. Germline-derived CDR1 and CDR2 are SGHRS and YFSETQ. The CDR3 is 16 amino acids. This CDR3 is CASSAAGSPSTDTQYF. DNA of the CDR3: TGCGCCAGCAGCGCCGCCGGGTCACCGAGCACAGATACGCAGTATTTT.

The rearrangement uses TRBV12-3 or TRBV12-4 and TRBJ2-1; the match to TRBD2 covers 11 bases. V was clipped by 8 bases and J by 6 bases; unmatched bases: 18. This CDR3 has 18 residues. The CDR3 DNA reads as TGTGCCAGCCTTCTAGGGGGGCTAGCGGGAGGATTGGGCAATGAGCAGTTCTTC. It translates to CASLLGGLAGGLGNEQFF.

The gene calls are TRBV24-1 and TRBJ2-2; 9 bases match TRBD1. V was pared by 4 bases and J by 3 bases, with 11 bases of the junction left unmatched. The CDR3 loop spans 18 amino acids. Germline values: CDR1 KGHDR, CDR2 SFDVKD. This CDR3 reads CATSDIKQGARDTGELFF. CDR3 DNA sequence: TGTGCCACCAGTGACATAAAACAGGGGGCACGGGACACCGGGGAGCTGTTTTTT.

This clonotype was seen once. This chain links TRBV11-1 with TRBJ1-6; weak D call: TRBD1 (6 bases). The CDR3 has 15 amino acids. Germline-derived CDR1 and CDR2 are SGHAT and FQDESV (reference sequence). Trimming took off 2 bases at V and 5 bases at J, with 10 bases between the two ends. CDR3 protein: CASSLNRDHNSPLHF. CDR3 bases: TGTGCCAGCAGCTTAAACAGGGATCATAATTCACCCCTCCACTTT.

This clonotype showed up just a few times. The chain joins TRBV5-6 to TRBJ2-7; TRBD1 might be the D (5 bases). The length of the CDR3 is 12 residues. The germline CDR1 and CDR2 sequences are SGHDT and YYEEEE. The V and J ends lost 4 bases and 4 bases respectively, with 9 bases between them. The CDR3 DNA is TGTGCCAGCAGCATTGGGGCATACGAGCAGTACGTC. This gives the protein CASSIGAYEQYV.

The chain employs TRBV10-3 and TRBJ2-3; 7 nucleotides agree with TRBD2. Per germline, CDR1 ENHRY and CDR2 SYGVKD. This CDR3 contains 15 residues. V dropped 3 bases and J dropped 3; count of bases not matched to a gene: 6. The CDR3: CAISDTAGGTDTQYF. The CDR3, as DNA: TGTGCCATCAGTGACACGGCCGGGGGGACAGATACGCAGTATTTT.

The V call is TRBV5-1, the J call TRBJ2-5, with D maybe TRBD2 (5 bases). There are 14 residues in the CDR3. V shed 4 bases and J shed 2 bases, with 12 bases lying between them. The V gene's germline CDR1 is SGHRS and CDR2 YFSETQ. As DNA, the CDR3 is TGCGCCAGCAGCAACGCCGCGGGTCAAGAGACCCAGTACTTC. Amino acid sequence: CASSNAAGQETQYF.

This clonotype was counted at least ten times. The chain has TRBV5-1 and TRBJ2-7; the match to TRBD2 covers 13 bases. CDR1 and CDR2 (germline): SGHRS, YFSETQ. CDR3 length: 14 residues. V was clipped by 4 bases and J by 7 bases; unmatched bases: 5. CDR3 sequence reads: CASSPGLAGNEQYF. The CDR3 coding sequence is TGCGCCAGCAGCCCGGGACTAGCGGGAAATGAGCAGTACTTC.

This chain links TRBV5-6 with TRBJ2-2, with a possible D match to TRBD2 (6 bases). Germline-derived CDR1 and CDR2 are SGHDT and YYEEEE. V gave up 2 bases and J gave up 5 bases, with 10 bases separating them. The CDR3 length is 14 residues. Here the CDR3 reads CASSLRLDTGELFF. In nucleotides, the CDR3 is TGTGCCAGCAGCTTACGACTAGATACCGGGGAGCTGTTTTTT.

CDR3: CAISDPGGAQETQYF. The CDR3 DNA sequence: TGTGCCATCAGTGACCCAGGGGGGGCCCAAGAGACCCAGTACTTC. The V and J genes are TRBV10-3 and TRBJ2-5; D possibly uses TRBD1 or TRBD2 (7 bases each). Trimming pared 3 bases from V and 1 base from J, leaving 12 bases between. There are 15 residues in the CDR3. CDR1 ENHRY and CDR2 SYGVKD come from the germline V gene.

The chain employs TRBV5-5 and TRBJ2-7; D assignment may be TRBD1 or TRBD2 (7 bases each). CDR1 and CDR2 (germline): SGHKS, YYEKEE (reference sequence). Trimming took 3 bases from V and 3 from J, leaving 13 bases between them. CDR3 length: 14 amino acids. DNA for the CDR3: TGTGCCAGCAGCTGGGAGGGACAGAACTACGAGCAGTACGTC. As protein: CASSWEGQNYEQYV.

A few counts support this clonotype. This rearrangement joins TRBV3-1 to TRBJ2-1; TRBD2 aligns across 11 bases. This CDR3 region has 15 residues. Germline V gene sequence: CDR1 LGHDT, CDR2 YNNKEL (reference sequence). V shed 6 bases, J shed 6 bases, and the junction held 7 bases outside the gene matches. Here the CDR3 DNA reads TGTGCCAGCAGACCTACTAGCGGGGGCTTCAATGAGCAGTTCTTC. Its protein is CASRPTSGGFNEQFF.

The sample holds a few counts of this clonotype. The chain uses TRBV11-2 and TRBJ2-1, with a possible D match to TRBD2 (7 bases). V was trimmed by 5 bases and J by 7 bases, leaving 18 bases between them. Germline CDR1 and CDR2: SGHAT and FQNNGV. The CDR3 length is 15 residues. CDR3 sequence (DNA): TGTGCCAGCAGCCGATCGGCGGGGGCATGGAATGAGCAGTTCTTC. It specifies CASSRSAGAWNEQFF.

The chain combines TRBV5-1 with TRBJ2-1; D is uncertain. This CDR3 comprises 16 residues. V dropped 4 bases and J dropped 4 bases, with 18 bases sitting between them. CDR1 and CDR2 (germline): SGHRS, YFSETQ. CDR3 coding DNA: TGCGCCAGCAGCAATGAGAACCAAGGGCGTTACAATGAGCAGTTCTTC. Translating it yields CASSNENQGRYNEQFF.

This clonotype was seen at least ten times. The V and J genes are TRBV12-3 or TRBV12-4 and TRBJ1-1; D is unclear. CDR3 size: 12 residues. The ends were cut back, 5 bases at V and 6 bases at J, with 10 bases in the middle. CDR3 loop: CASSPPGPEAFF. The CDR3 nucleotides read TGTGCCAGCAGTCCGCCGGGCCCTGAAGCTTTCTTT.

V is TRBV5-1 and J is TRBJ1-4; D ambiguous. Germline lookup yields CDR1 SGHRS and CDR2 YFSETQ. V gave up 0 bases and J gave up 1 base, with 10 bases separating them. The CDR3 is 16 residues long. DNA for the CDR3: TGCGCCAGCAGCTTGGGAGACTTCTTAACTAATGAAAAACTGTTTTTT. Protein product: CASSLGDFLTNEKLFF.

This clonotype was seen a few times. V and J are TRBV10-3 and TRBJ1-6; D possibly corresponds to TRBD1 (5 bases). There are 14 residues in the CDR3. Trimming stripped 10 bases from V and 7 bases from J, with 17 bases between. Germline V CDR1 and CDR2: ENHRY, SYGVKD. DNA for the CDR3: TGTGCCACCAAAGAATCAGGGTTAAATTCACCCCTCCACTTT. Encoded protein: CATKESGLNSPLHF.

This clonotype was observed a few times. The chain employs TRBV20-1 and TRBJ2-7, with 7 bases that match TRBD1. The CDR3 contains 15 residues. The V and J ends lost 7 bases and 2 bases, in that order; junction bases with no gene match: 14. CDR1 is DFQATT and CDR2 is SNEGSKA in the germline V gene (reference sequence). The CDR3 loop is CSVNTPGQHPYEQYF. Written as DNA, the CDR3 is TGCAGTGTCAACACTCCGGGACAGCACCCCTACGAGCAGTACTTC.

The chain is built from TRBV20-1 and TRBJ2-5, with 11 bases lining up with TRBD2. The CDR3 is 18 residues long. Per germline, CDR1 DFQATT and CDR2 SNEGSKA (reference sequence). The V gene end was trimmed by 1 base and the J gene end by 5 bases; junction bases not matched to a gene: 15. The CDR3: CSARVSGGSGRARETQYF. As DNA, the CDR3 is TGCAGTGCTAGAGTCTCCGGCGGTAGCGGGAGGGCCCGGGAGACCCAGTACTTC.

The chain couples TRBV13 to TRBJ2-1; D uncertain. Trimming cost V 2 bases and J 0 bases, with 11 bases left between them. Germline V gene lookup returns CDR1 PRHDT and CDR2 FYEKMQ (reference sequence). CDR3 size: 16 residues. CDR3 protein: CASSLQPLSSYNEQFF. The CDR3 bases are TGTGCCAGCAGCTTACAGCCGCTTAGCTCCTACAATGAGCAGTTCTTC.

The genes are TRBV7-3 and TRBJ2-2, with TRBD2 matching 8 bases. Germline loops: CDR1 SGHTA, CDR2 FQGTGA. V dropped 3 bases and J dropped 1; count of bases not matched to a gene: 4. The CDR3 has 16 amino acids. CDR3 loop: CASSFTSGGNTGELFF. The CDR3 DNA follows: TGTGCCAGCAGCTTCACTAGCGGCGGGAACACCGGGGAGCTGTTTTTT.

The chain is built from TRBV19 and TRBJ2-2; maybe TRBD2 (6 bases). Germline V lookup: CDR1 LNHDA, CDR2 SQIVND (reference sequence). The V and J ends lost 5 bases and 7 bases respectively, with 23 bases between them. The CDR3 sequence is 17 residues long. Written as DNA, the CDR3 is TGTGCCAGTAGTCCCATCCCCCTTGACACCGGGGGCGGGGAGCTGTTTTTT. Encoded protein: CASSPIPLDTGGGELFF.

This chain links TRBV10-3 with TRBJ1-1; D is perhaps TRBD1 (6 bases). The length of the CDR3 is 13 residues. Trimming left V 8 bases short and J 4 bases short, with 14 bases between. Germline V CDR1 and CDR2: ENHRY, SYGVKD. The chain's CDR3 is CAISYREGTEAFF. The CDR3 nucleotides read TGTGCCATCTCGTACAGGGAAGGCACTGAAGCTTTCTTT.

The rearrangement links TRBV4-2 to TRBJ2-6; D gene uncertain. From germline, CDR1 is LGHNA and CDR2 YNFKEQ. The CDR3 has 20 amino acids. Trimming pared 1 base from V and 3 bases from J, leaving 22 bases between. DNA for the CDR3: TGTGCCAGCAGCCAAGTACGTCCGGGCCCCGAAGGCTTTGGGGCCAACGTCCTGACTTTC. The encoded protein is CASSQVRPGPEGFGANVLTF.